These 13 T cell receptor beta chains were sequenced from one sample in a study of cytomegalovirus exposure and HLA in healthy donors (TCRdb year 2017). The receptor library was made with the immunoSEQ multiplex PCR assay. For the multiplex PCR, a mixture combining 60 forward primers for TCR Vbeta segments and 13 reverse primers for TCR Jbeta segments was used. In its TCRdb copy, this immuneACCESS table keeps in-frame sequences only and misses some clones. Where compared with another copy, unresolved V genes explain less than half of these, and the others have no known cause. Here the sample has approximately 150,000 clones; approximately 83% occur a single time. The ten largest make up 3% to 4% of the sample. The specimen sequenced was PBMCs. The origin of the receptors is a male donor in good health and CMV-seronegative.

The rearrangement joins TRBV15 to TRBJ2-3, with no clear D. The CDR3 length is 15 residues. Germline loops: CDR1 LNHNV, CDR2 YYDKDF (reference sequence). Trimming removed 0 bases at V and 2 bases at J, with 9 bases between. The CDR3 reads CATSRESSPTDTQYF. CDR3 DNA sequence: TGTGCCACCAGCAGAGAAAGTAGCCCCACAGATACGCAGTATTTT.

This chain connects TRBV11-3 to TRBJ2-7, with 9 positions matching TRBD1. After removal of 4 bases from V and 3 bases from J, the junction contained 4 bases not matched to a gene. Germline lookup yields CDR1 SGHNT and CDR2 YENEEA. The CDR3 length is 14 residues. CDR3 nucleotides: TGTGCCAGCAGCTCGACAGGGGGTGACTACGAGCAGTACTTC. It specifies CASSSTGGDYEQYF.

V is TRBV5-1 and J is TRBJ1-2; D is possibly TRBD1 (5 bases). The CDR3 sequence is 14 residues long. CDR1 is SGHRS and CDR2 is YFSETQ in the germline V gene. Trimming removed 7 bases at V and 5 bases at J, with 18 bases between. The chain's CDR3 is CASGGGGDWYGYTF. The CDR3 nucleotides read TGCGCCAGCGGCGGCGGGGGGGATTGGTATGGCTACACCTTC.

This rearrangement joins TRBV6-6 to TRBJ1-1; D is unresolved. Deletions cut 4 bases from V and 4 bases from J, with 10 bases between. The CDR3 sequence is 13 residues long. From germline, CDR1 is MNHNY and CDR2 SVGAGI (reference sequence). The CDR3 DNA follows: TGTGCCAGCAGTTCCGCGGCTTCCACTGAAGCTTTCTTT. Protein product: CASSSAASTEAFF.

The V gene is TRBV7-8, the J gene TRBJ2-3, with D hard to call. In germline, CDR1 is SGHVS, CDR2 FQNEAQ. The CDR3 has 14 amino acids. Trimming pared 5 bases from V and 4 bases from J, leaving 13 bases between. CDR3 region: CASSPDPGADTQYF. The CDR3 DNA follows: TGTGCCAGCAGCCCGGATCCAGGCGCAGATACGCAGTATTTT.

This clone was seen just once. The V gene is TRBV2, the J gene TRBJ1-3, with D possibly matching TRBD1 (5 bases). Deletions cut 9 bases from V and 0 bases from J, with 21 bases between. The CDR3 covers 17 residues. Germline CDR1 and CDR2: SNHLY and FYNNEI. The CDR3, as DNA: TGTGCCAGAGAGCAGGAGGGGACCGGATTCTCTGGAAACACCATATATTTT. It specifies CAREQEGTGFSGNTIYF.

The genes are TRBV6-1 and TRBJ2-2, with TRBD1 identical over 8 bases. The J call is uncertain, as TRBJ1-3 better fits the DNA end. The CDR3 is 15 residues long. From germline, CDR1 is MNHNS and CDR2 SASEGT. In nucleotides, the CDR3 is TGTGCCAGCAGTAAAACGACAGGGGCTGGAAACACCATATATTTT. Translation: CASSKTTGAGNTIYF.

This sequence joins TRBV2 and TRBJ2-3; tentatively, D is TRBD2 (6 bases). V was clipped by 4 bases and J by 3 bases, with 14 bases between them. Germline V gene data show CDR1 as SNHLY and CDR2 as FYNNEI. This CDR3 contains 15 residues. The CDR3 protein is CASSGGLPWTDTQYF. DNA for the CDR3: TGTGCCAGCAGTGGGGGACTTCCCTGGACAGATACGCAGTATTTT.

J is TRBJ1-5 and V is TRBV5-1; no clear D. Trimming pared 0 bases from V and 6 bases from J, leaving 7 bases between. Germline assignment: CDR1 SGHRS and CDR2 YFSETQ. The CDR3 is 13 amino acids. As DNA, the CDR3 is TGCGCCAGCAGCTTGGAAGTCGGTCAGCCCCAGCATTTT. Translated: CASSLEVGQPQHF.

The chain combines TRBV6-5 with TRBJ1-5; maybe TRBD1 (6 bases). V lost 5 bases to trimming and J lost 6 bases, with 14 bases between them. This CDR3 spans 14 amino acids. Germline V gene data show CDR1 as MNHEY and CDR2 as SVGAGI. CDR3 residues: CASSQLGAGQPQHF. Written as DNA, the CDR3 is TGTGCCAGCAGTCAACTGGGGGCTGGTCAGCCCCAGCATTTT.

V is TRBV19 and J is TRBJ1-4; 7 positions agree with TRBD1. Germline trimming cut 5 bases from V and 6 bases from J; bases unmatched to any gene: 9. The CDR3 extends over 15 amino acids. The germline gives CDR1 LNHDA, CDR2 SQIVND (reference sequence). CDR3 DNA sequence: TGTGCCAGTAGTCACGGGACAGCAGGGGATGAAAAACTGTTTTTT. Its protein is CASSHGTAGDEKLFF.

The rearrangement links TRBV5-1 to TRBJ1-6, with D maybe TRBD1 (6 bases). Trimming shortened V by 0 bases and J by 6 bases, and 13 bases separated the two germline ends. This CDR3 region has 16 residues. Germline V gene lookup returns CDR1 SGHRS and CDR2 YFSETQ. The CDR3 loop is CASSLVGGGRNSPLHF. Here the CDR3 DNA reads TGCGCCAGCAGCTTGGTGGGAGGGGGACGTAATTCACCCCTCCACTTT.

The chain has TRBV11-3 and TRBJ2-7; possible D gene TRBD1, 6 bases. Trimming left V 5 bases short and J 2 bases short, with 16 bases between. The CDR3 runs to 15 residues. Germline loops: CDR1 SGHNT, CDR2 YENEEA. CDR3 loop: CASSNTGQPPYEQYF. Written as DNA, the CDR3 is TGTGCCAGCAGCAACACTGGACAGCCCCCCTACGAGCAGTACTTC. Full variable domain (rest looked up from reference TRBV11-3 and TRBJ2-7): EAGVVQSPRYKIIEKKQPVAFWCNPISGHNTLYWYLQNLGQGPELLIRYENEEAVDDSQLPKDRFSAERLKGVDSTLKIQPAELGDSAVYLCASSNTGQPPYEQYFGPGTRLTVT.